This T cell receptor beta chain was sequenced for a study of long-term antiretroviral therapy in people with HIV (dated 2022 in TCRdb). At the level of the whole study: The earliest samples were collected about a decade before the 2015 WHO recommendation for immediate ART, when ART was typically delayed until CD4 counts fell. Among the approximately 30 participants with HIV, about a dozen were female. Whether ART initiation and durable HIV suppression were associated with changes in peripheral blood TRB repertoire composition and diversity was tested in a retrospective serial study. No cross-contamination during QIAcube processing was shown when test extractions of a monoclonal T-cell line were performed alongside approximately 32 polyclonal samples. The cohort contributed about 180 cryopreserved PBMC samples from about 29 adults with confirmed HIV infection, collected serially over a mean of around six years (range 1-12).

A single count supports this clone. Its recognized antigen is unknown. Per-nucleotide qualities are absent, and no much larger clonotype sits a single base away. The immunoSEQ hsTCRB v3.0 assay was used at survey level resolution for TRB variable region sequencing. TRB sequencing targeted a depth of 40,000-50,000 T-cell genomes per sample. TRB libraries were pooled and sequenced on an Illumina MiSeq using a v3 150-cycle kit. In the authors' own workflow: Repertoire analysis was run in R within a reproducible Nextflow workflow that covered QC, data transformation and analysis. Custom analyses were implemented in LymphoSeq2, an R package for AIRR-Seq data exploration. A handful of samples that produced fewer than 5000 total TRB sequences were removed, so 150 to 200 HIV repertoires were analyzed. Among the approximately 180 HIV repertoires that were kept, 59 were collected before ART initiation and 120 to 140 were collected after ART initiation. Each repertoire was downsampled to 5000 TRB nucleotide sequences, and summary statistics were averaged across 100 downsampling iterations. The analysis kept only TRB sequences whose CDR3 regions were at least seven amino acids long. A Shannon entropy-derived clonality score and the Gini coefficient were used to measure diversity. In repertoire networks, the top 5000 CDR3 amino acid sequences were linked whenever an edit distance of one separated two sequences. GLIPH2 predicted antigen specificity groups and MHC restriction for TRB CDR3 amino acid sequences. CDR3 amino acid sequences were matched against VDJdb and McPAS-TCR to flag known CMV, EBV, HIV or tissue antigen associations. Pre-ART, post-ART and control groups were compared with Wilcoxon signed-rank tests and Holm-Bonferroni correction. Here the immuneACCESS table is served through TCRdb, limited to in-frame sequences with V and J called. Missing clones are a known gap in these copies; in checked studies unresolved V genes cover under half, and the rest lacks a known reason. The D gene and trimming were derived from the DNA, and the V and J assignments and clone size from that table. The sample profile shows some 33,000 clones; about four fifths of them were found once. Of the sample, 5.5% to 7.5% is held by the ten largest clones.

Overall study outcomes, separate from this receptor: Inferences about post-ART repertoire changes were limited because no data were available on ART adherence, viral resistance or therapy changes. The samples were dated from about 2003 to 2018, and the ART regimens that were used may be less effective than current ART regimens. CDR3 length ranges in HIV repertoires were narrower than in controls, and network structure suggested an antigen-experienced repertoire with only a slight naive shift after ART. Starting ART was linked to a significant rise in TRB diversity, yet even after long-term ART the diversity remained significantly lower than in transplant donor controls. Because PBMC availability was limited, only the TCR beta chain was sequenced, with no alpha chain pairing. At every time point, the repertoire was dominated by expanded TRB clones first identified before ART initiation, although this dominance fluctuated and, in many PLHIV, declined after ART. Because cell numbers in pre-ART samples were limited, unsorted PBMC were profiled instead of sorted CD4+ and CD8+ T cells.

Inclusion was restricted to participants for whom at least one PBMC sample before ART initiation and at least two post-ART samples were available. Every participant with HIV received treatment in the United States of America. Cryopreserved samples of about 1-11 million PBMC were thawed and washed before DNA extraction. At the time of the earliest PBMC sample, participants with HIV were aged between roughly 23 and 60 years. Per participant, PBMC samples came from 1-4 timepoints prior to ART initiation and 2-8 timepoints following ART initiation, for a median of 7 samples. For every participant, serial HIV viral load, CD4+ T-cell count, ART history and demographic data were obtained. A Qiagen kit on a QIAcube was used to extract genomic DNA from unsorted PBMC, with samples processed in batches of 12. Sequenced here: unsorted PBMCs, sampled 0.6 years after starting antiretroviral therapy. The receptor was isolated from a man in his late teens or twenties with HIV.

The CDR3 reads as follows: CGELAQHF. At the DNA level, the sequence is TGTGGGGAATTAGCCCAGCATTTT. This sequence uses TRBV6-5 and TRBJ1-5; no D segment can be confidently identified. The cysteine opens and the phenylalanine closes a CDR3 of 8 amino acids. Only the CDR3 DNA stays, 24 bases, in frame from base 1. The germline V gene gives CDR1 as MNHEY and CDR2 as SVGAGI.